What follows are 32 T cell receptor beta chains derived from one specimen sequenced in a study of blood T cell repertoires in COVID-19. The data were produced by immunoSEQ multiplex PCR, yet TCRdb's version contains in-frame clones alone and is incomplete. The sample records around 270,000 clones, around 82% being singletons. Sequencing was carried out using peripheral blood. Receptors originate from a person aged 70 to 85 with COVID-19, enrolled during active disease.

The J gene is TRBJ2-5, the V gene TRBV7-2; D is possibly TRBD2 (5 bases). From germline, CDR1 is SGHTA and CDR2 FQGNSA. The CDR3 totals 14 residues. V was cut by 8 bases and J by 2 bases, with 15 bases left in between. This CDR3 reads CASGRLRTQETQYF. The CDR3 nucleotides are TGTGCCAGCGGGAGACTGAGAACTCAAGAGACCCAGTACTTC.

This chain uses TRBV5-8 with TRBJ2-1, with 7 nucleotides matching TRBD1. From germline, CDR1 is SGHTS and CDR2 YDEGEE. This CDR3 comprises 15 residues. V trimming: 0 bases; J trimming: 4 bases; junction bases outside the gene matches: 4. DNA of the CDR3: TGTGCCAGCAGCTTGGGAGGGGGCTGGTACAATGAGCAGTTCTTC. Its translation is CASSLGGGWYNEQFF.

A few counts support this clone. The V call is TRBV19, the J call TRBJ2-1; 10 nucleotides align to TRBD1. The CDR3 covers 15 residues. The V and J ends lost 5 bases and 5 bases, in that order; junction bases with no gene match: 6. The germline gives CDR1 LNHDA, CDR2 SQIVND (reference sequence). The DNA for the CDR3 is TGTGCCAGTAGTTCCCGGGACAGGGGCCACAATGAGCAGTTCTTC. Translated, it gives CASSSRDRGHNEQFF.

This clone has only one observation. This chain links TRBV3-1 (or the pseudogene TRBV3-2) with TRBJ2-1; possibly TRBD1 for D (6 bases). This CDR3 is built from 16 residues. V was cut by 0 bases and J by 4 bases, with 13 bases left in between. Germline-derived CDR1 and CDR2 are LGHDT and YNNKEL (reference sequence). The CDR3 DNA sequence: TGTGCCAGCAGCCAAGACAGGGGTGGGCATTACAATGAGCAGTTCTTC. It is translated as CASSQDRGGHYNEQFF.

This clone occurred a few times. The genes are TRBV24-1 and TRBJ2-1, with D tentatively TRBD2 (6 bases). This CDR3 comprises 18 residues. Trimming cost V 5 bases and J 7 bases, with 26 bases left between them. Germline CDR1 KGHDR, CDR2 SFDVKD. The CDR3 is CATSVGVRRGFFQNEQFF. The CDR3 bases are TGTGCCACCAGTGTCGGGGTGCGGCGGGGATTCTTTCAAAATGAGCAGTTCTTC.

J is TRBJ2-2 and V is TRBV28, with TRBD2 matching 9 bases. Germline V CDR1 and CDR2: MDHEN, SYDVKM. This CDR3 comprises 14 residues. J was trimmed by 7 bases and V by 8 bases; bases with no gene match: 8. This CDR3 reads CASRPLAGFGELFF. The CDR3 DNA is TGTGCCAGCCGCCCCCTAGCGGGGTTCGGGGAGCTGTTTTTT.

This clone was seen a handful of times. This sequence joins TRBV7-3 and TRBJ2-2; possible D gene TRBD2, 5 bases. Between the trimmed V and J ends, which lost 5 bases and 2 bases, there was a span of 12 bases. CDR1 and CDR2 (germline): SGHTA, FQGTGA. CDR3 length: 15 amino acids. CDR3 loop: CASSPRDLNTGELFF. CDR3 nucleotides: TGTGCCAGCAGCCCCCGGGATCTCAACACCGGGGAGCTGTTTTTT.

CDR3 amino acids: CASSPGQGAELFF. The DNA of the CDR3 is TGTGCCAGCAGTCCCGGACAGGGGGCGGAGCTGTTTTTT. The chain has TRBV13 and TRBJ1-4; 11 nucleotides agree with TRBD1. The J call could be wrong; TRBJ2-2 is a better fit for the DNA end. There are 13 residues in the CDR3. Germline CDR1 reads PRHDT; CDR2 reads FYEKMQ (reference sequence).

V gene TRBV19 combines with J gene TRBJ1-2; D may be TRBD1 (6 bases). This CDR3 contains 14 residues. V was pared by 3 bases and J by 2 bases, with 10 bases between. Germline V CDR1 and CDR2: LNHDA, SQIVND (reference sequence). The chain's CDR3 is CASSIRGRNYGYTF. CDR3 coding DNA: TGTGCCAGTAGTATCAGGGGTCGGAACTATGGCTACACCTTC.

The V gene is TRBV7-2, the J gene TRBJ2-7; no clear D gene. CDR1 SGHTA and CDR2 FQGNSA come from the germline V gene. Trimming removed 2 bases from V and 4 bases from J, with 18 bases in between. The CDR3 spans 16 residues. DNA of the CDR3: TGTGCCAGCAGCTTATCAAGTCCTAGTGCCTCTTACGAGCAGTACTTC. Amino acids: CASSLSSPSASYEQYF.

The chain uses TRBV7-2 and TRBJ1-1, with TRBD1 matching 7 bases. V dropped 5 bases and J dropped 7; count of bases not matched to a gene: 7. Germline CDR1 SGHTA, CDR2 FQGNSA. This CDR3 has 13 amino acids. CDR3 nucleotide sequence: TGTGCCAGCAGCCTGGACAGGTCAAGTGAAGCTTTCTTT. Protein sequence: CASSLDRSSEAFF.

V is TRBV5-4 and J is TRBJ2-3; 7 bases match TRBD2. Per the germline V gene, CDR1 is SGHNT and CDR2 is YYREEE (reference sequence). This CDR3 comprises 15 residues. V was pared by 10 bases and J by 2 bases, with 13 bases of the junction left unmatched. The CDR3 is CASQTAGNPTDTQYF. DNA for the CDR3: TGTGCCTCTCAGACAGCGGGAAACCCCACAGATACGCAGTATTTT.

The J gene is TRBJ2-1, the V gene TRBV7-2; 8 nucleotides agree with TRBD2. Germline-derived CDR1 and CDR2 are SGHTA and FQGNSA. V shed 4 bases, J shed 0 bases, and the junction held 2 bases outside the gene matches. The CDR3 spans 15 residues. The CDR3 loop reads CASSSGLASYNEQFF. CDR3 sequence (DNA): TGTGCCAGCAGCTCAGGACTAGCCTCCTACAATGAGCAGTTCTTC.

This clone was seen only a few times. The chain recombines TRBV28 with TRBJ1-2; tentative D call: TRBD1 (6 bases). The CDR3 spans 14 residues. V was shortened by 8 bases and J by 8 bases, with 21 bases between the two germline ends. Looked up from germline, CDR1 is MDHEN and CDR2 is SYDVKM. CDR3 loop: CASLPRGAKNGYTF. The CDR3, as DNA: TGTGCCAGCCTACCTCGGGGGGCTAAAAACGGCTACACCTTC.

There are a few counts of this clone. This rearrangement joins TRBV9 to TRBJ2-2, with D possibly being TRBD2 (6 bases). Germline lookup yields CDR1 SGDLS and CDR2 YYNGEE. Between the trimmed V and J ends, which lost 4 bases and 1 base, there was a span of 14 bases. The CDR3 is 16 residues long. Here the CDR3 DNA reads TGTGCCAGCAGCCTCCCCCGGGACTGGAACACCGGGGAGCTGTTTTTT. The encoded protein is CASSLPRDWNTGELFF.

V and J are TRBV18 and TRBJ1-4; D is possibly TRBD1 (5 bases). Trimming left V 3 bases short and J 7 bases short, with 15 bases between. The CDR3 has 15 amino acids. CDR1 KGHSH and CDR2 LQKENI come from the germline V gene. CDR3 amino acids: CASSPPDVGREKLFF. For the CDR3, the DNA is TGTGCCAGCTCACCGCCTGACGTGGGGCGTGAAAAACTGTTTTTT. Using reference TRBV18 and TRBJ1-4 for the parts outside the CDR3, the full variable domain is NAGVMQNPRHLVRRRGQEARLRCSPMKGHSHVYWYRQLPEEGLKFMVYLQKENIIDESGMPKERFSAEFPKEGPSILRIQQVVRGDSAAYFCASSPPDVGREKLFFGSGTQLSVL.

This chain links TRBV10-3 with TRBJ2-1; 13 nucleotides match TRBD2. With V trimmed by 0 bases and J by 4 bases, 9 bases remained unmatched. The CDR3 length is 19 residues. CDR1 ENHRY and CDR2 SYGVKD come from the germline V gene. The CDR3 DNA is TGTGCCATCAGTGAGTCCCACCCTAAACTAGCGGGAGGGTACAATGAGCAGTTCTTC. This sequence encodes CAISESHPKLAGGYNEQFF.

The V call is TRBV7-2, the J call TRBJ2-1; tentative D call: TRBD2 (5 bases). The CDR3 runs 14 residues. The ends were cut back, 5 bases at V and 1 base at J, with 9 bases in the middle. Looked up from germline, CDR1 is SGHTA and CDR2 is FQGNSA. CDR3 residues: CASSDDYSYNEQFF. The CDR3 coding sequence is TGTGCCAGCAGCGACGACTATTCCTACAATGAGCAGTTCTTC.

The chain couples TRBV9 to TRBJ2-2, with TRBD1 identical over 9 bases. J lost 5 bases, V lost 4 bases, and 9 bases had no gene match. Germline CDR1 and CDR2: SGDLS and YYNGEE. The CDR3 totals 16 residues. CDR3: CASSQTTGGATGELFF. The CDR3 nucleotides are TGTGCCAGCAGCCAGACCACAGGGGGCGCAACCGGGGAGCTGTTTTTT.

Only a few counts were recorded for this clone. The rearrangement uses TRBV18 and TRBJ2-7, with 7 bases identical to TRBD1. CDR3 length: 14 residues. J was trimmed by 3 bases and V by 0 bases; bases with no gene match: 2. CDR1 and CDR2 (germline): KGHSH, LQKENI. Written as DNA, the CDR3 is TGTGCCAGCTCACCACCGAACAGGGGCTACGAGCAGTACTTC. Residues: CASSPPNRGYEQYF.

The DNA of the CDR3 is TGTGCCTGGAGTGTCCAAGGGGGCCCCACTGAAGCTTTCTTT. Its protein product is CAWSVQGGPTEAFF. This sequence joins TRBV30 and TRBJ1-1; 7 bases align to TRBD1. This CDR3 spans 14 amino acids. Germline-derived CDR1 and CDR2 are GTSNPN and SVGIG (reference sequence). Losses at the gene ends were 0 bases for V and 4 bases for J; bases not matched to a gene: 5.

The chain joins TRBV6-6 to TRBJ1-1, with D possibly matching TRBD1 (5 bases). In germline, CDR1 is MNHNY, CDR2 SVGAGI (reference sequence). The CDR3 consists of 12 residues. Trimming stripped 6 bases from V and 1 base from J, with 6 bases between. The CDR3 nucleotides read TGTGCCAGCAGCAGGGAGAACACTGAAGCTTTCTTT. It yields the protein CASSRENTEAFF.

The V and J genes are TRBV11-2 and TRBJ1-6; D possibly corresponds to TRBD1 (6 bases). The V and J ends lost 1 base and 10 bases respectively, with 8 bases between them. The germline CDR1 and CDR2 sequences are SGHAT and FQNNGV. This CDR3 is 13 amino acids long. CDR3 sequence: CASSLARGSPLHF. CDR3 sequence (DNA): TGTGCCAGCAGCTTAGCCAGGGGCTCACCCCTCCACTTT.

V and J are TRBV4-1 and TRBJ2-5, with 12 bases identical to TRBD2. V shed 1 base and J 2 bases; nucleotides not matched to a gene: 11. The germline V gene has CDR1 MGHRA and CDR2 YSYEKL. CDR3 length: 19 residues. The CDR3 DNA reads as TGCGCCAGCAGCCAAGTCCCCCCGGCTAGCGGGAGGGATCAAGAGACCCAGTACTTC. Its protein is CASSQVPPASGRDQETQYF.

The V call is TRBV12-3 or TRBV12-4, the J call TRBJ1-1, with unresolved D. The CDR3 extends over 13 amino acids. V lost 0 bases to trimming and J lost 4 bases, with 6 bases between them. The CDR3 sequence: CASSLAESTEAFF. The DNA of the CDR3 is TGTGCCAGCAGTTTAGCGGAGTCCACTGAAGCTTTCTTT.

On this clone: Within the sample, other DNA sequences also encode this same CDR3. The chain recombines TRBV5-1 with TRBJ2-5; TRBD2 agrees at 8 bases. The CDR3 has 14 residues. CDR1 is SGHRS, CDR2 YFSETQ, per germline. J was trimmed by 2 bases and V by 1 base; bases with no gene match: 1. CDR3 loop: CASSLRGGQETQYF. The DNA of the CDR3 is TGCGCCAGCAGCTTGCGGGGGGGTCAAGAGACCCAGTACTTC.

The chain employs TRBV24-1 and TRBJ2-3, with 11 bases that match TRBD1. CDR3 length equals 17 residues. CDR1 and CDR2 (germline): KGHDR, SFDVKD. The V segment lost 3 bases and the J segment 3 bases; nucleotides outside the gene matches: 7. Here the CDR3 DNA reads TGTGCCACCAGTGATCCCCGGGACAGGGGGGGAACAGATACGCAGTATTTT. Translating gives CATSDPRDRGGTDTQYF.

The CDR3 sequence: CAPRQEGAYPEAFF. CDR3 in DNA: TGTGCCCCGAGGCAGGAGGGGGCGTATCCTGAAGCTTTCTTT. The V and J genes are TRBV25-1 and TRBJ1-1, with TRBD1 matching 7 bases. This CDR3 has 14 amino acids. V gave up 11 bases and J gave up 6 bases; unmatched junction bases: 15. The V gene's germline CDR1 is MGHDK and CDR2 SYGVNS.

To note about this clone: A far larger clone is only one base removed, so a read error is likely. CDR3: CASSLGAQPQHF. DNA for the CDR3: TGTGCCAGCAGCTTGGGGGCTCAGCCCCAGCATTTT. The chain links TRBV5-6 to TRBJ1-5; no firm D call. V lost 0 bases and J 6 bases, leaving 4 bases between the germline ends. The CDR3 has 12 residues. The germline V gene encodes CDR1 SGHDT and CDR2 YYEEEE.

CDR3 protein: CASRDPGNEKLFF. The CDR3 DNA sequence: TGTGCCAGCAGAGACCCAGGCAATGAAAAACTGTTTTTT. The rearrangement links TRBV2 to TRBJ1-4, with D uncertain. Trimming cost V 6 bases and J 5 bases, with 10 bases left between them. Germline CDR1 SNHLY, CDR2 FYNNEI. The CDR3 sequence is 13 residues long.

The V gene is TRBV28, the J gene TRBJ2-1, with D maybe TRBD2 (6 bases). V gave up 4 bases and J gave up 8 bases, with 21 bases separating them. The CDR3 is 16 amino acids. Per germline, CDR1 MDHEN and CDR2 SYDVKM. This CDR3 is CASSSPAAGIGHEQFF. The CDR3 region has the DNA TGTGCCAGCAGTTCCCCCGCGGCGGGGATCGGTCATGAGCAGTTCTTC.

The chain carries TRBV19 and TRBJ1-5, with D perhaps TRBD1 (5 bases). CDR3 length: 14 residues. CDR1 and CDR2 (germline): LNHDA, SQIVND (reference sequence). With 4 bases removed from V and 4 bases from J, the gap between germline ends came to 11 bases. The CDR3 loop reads CASSTRQRNQPQHF. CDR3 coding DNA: TGTGCCAGTAGTACCAGACAGAGGAATCAGCCCCAGCATTTT.